This T cell receptor (beta chain) was identified in a study of T cells in Graves' hyperthyroidism and ophthalmopathy. Findings of the study overall: Clonotypes that were expanded in thyroid above 0.001 mostly appeared in blood too.

Germline V gives CDR1 SGHRS, CDR2 YFSETQ. The length of the CDR3 is 18 residues. V lost 0 bases and J 0 bases, leaving 19 bases between the germline ends. Using RNA transcripts as the source, TCR beta CDR3 regions were amplified. RT-PCR in the first round (using the HTBI primer set) targeted the TCR CDR3. In TCRdb, the multiplex PCR reads were re-called with MiXCR into one record per CDR3 protein. The data hold about 560,000 distinct CDR3 sequences, with around a sixth observed a single time. PBMCs were collected from a 10 ml volume of fresh peripheral blood. As for this clonotype: The antigen is not known.

Specimen: blood. The chain employs TRBV5-1 and TRBJ2-7; possibly TRBD2 for D (5 bases). This sequence was found in a woman aged 30 to 39 with Graves' hyperthyroidism. CDR3 region: CASSLAAEASRSSYEQYF. In DNA, the CDR3 is TGCGCCAGCAGCTTGGCCGCAGAGGCTAGCCGGAGCTCCTACGAGCAGTACTTC.